This T cell receptor (beta chain) comes out of a study of identical twins. The CDR3 covers 14 residues. The V gene lost 3 bases and the J gene lost 1 base, with 7 bases spanning the gap. CDR1 is KGHDR, CDR2 SFDVKD, per germline. Study results and limitations: Out-of-frame sharing of TCR alpha in monozygotic twins was underestimated by models.

This clonotype showed up just a few times. Its antigen is currently unknown. A universal primer binding site was introduced by template switching. The final cDNA contained unique molecular identifiers. One entry per CDR3 protein results from TCRdb running MiXCR on the 5' RACE reads. The profile shows 310,000 or so distinct CDR3 sequences, under 9.5% of them singletons. The data were also submitted as part of a second study, on yellow fever vaccine responses in identical twins.

The sample consisted of memory (CD45RO+) T cells sorted from blood. The V and J genes are TRBV24-1 and TRBJ2-3; D not certain. This sequence originates from a woman aged 18-35 years in good health. The CDR3 sequence is CATSDAARTDTQYF. The DNA of the CDR3 is TGTGCCACCAGTGATGCTGCCCGCACAGATACGCAGTATTTT.